This T cell receptor (beta chain) was recorded in a study of cytomegalovirus exposure and HLA in healthy donors. PCR used 60 Vbeta primers and 13 Jbeta primers. Sequenced by immunoSEQ multiplex PCR; TCRdb stores in-frame clones only, minus some. The data contain about 200,000 clones, approximately 80% of them singletons. As for this clone: Its target is unknown.

Study results and limitations: Across all donors, roughly uniform sequencing depth was an assumption of the presence/absence analyses.

The donors comprised healthy bone marrow donors. In nominal health when sampled, donors likely had unrecorded immune exposures nonetheless. Sequenced input: PBMCs. The clonotype was recovered from a man aged 25-45 years in good health and CMV-seronegative.

The CDR3 reads CASSLAASKQYF. CDR3 bases: TGTGCCAGCAGCTTAGCCGCTAGCAAGCAGTACTTC. J is TRBJ2-7 and V is TRBV7-9; maybe TRBD2 (5 bases). Trimming left V 0 bases short and J 8 bases short, with 8 bases between. The germline V gene has CDR1 SEHNR and CDR2 FQNEAQ (reference sequence). The CDR3 length is 12 residues.